This T cell receptor beta chain was captured by sequencing in a study of cytomegalovirus exposure and HLA in healthy donors. Findings and caveats of the study: Earlier results showed most TCR beta V segments being productive about 87% or about 30% of the time.

The PCR ran on 60 Vbeta and 13 Jbeta primers. TCRdb's table, derived via immunoSEQ multiplex PCR, lists solely in-frame clones and lacks some. The data contain roughly 110,000 clones, approximately 60% of them seen just once; the ten biggest clones take up roughly 2.4%. This clone was counted only a few times. The antigen remains unidentified. Sequencing input: PBMCs. The origin of this receptor is a woman between 25 and 40 years old in good health and CMV-seronegative.

CDR3: CASSQPRTGVRPQHF. As DNA, the CDR3 is TGCGCCAGCAGCCAACCTAGGACAGGGGTACGGCCCCAGCATTTT. The gene calls are TRBV4-1 and TRBJ1-5; 9 nucleotides agree with TRBD1. Germline trimming cut 2 bases from V and 9 bases from J; bases unmatched to any gene: 8. Germline assignment: CDR1 MGHRA and CDR2 YSYEKL. The CDR3 covers 15 residues.